Following are 27 T cell receptor beta chains from one sample sequenced in a study of T-cell memory formation after mild COVID-19. Using its own MiXCR run on the 5' RACE reads, TCRdb lists one record per CDR3 protein. The data hold around 300,000 distinct CDR3 sequences, with roughly 15% observed a single time. Material: PBMCs or a T cell subset sorted from them (not recorded which). These TCRs come from a man aged 18 to 30 who had mild COVID-19 (a few samples of this study predate the infection). Cell type and time point are not known.

This clonotype came up a few times. This rearrangement joins TRBV5-1 to TRBJ2-5; no definite D call. V gave up 5 bases and J gave up 3 bases, with 5 bases separating them. Germline lookup yields CDR1 SGHRS and CDR2 YFSETQ. The CDR3 covers 11 residues. The CDR3 region is CASRYKETQYF. CDR3 in DNA: TGCGCCAGCAGATATAAAGAGACCCAGTACTTC.

This clonotype was counted a few times. V gene TRBV21-1 combines with J gene TRBJ2-7; TRBD2, the table's D call, lacks a check against the DNA. TRBV21-1 is a pseudogene. The CDR3 has 11 amino acids. This CDR3 reads CASRGQYEQYV. CDR3 DNA: TGTGCCAGCAGAGGGCAGTACGAGCAGTACGTC.

V and J are TRBV10-3 and TRBJ1-2, with unresolved D. Germline assignment: CDR1 ENHRY and CDR2 SYGVKD. This CDR3 is 12 amino acids long. Trimming took 4 bases from V and 4 from J, leaving 7 bases between them. CDR3 bases: TGTGCCATCAGTGGTCATAGCTATGGCTACACCTTC. It is translated as CAISGHSYGYTF.

This clonotype was counted only a few times. The genes are TRBV7-9 and TRBJ1-2, with a possible D match to TRBD1 (5 bases). Trimming took 6 bases from V and 3 from J, leaving 11 bases between them. The CDR3 spans 13 residues. Germline CDR1 SEHNR, CDR2 FQNEAQ (reference sequence). The CDR3 protein is CASRWEGYYGYTF. CDR3 nucleotide sequence: TGTGCCAGCAGATGGGAGGGGTACTATGGCTACACCTTC.

This clonotype has only a few counts. This chain links TRBV5-4 with TRBJ1-2, with D tentatively TRBD1 (5 bases). Germline CDR1 and CDR2: SGHNT and YYREEE (reference sequence). The V end lost 3 bases, the J end lost 5 bases, and 20 bases lay between the germline ends. The CDR3 is 16 amino acids. The CDR3 sequence is CASSSFVAQGDYGYTF. The CDR3 DNA reads as TGTGCCAGCAGCTCATTTGTGGCTCAGGGTGATTATGGCTACACCTTC.

The genes are TRBV4-3 and TRBJ2-3; 9 positions agree with TRBD2. CDR1 is LGHNA, CDR2 YSLEER, per germline. The CDR3 consists of 16 residues. With V trimmed by 0 bases and J by 5 bases, 6 bases remained unmatched. The DNA for the CDR3 is TGCGCCAGCAGCCAAGAGGAAGCGGGGGGTTTAGATACGCAGTATTTT. Protein product: CASSQEEAGGLDTQYF.

This clonotype was counted between two and nine times. The J gene is TRBJ1-2, the V gene TRBV7-2; 7 positions agree with TRBD1. Germline V gene sequence: CDR1 SGHTA, CDR2 FQGNSA. V was pared by 1 base and J by 1 base, with 3 bases of the junction left unmatched. CDR3 length: 15 amino acids. The CDR3 here is CASSLGQGGNYGYTF. In DNA form, the CDR3 reads TGTGCCAGCAGCTTAGGACAGGGTGGTAACTATGGCTACACCTTC.

In its sample, this clonotype was seen a few times. The rearrangement uses TRBV19 and TRBJ1-2; D might be TRBD1 (5 bases). The V end lost 9 bases, the J end lost 6 bases, and 23 bases lay between the germline ends. Germline values: CDR1 LNHDA, CDR2 SQIVND (reference sequence). This CDR3 has 15 residues. CDR3 loop: CASTMTATDLDGYTF. CDR3 bases: TGTGCCAGCACAATGACAGCCACGGATTTGGATGGCTACACCTTC.

The chain is built from TRBV24-1 and TRBJ2-1; possibly TRBD1 or TRBD2 for D (6 bases each). This CDR3 contains 17 residues. From germline, CDR1 is KGHDR and CDR2 SFDVKD. V was pared by 2 bases and J by 0 bases, with 13 bases between. CDR3 protein: CATSDWRGASSYNEQFF. In DNA, the CDR3 is TGTGCCACCAGTGATTGGAGGGGGGCCTCCTCCTACAATGAGCAGTTCTTC.

This clonotype was counted a few times. The gene calls are TRBV7-2 and TRBJ2-7, with no clear D. The length of the CDR3 is 13 residues. Germline values: CDR1 SGHTA, CDR2 FQGNSA. The ends were cut back, 3 bases at V and 4 bases at J, with 10 bases in the middle. The CDR3: CASSFSAGYEQYV. The CDR3, as DNA: TGTGCCAGCAGCTTCTCTGCCGGGTACGAGCAGTACGTC.

This clonotype was recorded at least ten times. This chain uses TRBV20-1 with TRBJ1-2; 12 positions agree with TRBD1. Germline trimming cut 7 bases from V and 6 bases from J; bases unmatched to any gene: 12. This CDR3 contains 15 residues. Germline CDR1 is DFQATT and CDR2 is SNEGSKA (reference sequence). This CDR3 reads CSVSQPGQGADGYTF. CDR3 nucleotide sequence: TGCAGTGTTAGTCAACCGGGACAGGGGGCGGATGGCTACACCTTC.

This chain links TRBV19 with TRBJ2-1; TRBD2 agrees at 8 bases. Germline lookup yields CDR1 LNHDA and CDR2 SQIVND (reference sequence). Trimming at V came to 9 bases and at J to 4 bases, leaving 11 bases not matched to a gene. The CDR3 is made up of 15 amino acids. CDR3 in amino acids: CASSLSGAKYNEQFF. CDR3 bases: TGTGCCAGCTCCCTTAGCGGGGCGAAATACAATGAGCAGTTCTTC. Looking up the rest from reference TRBV19 and TRBJ2-1 gives the full variable domain: DGGITQSPKYLFRKEGQNVTLSCEQNLNHDAMYWYRQDPGQGLRLIYYSQIVNDFQKGDIAEGYSVSREKKESFPLTVTSAQKNPTAFYLCASSLSGAKYNEQFFGPGTRLTVL.

The chain combines TRBV12-3 or TRBV12-4 with TRBJ2-1, with 12 bases lining up with TRBD1. The junction had 5 bases not matched to a gene; V was cut back by 6 bases and J by 5 bases. This CDR3 region has 15 residues. CDR3 sequence reads: CASRRGQGANNEQFF. The CDR3 DNA sequence: TGTGCCAGCAGAAGGGGACAGGGGGCGAACAATGAGCAGTTCTTC.

This clonotype has at least ten counts. CDR3 region: CASSGDTTNTEAFF. The CDR3 DNA reads as TGCGCCAGCAGCGGTGACACAACGAACACTGAAGCTTTCTTT. This chain links TRBV5-1 with TRBJ1-1; no reliable D call. Germline CDR1 is SGHRS and CDR2 is YFSETQ. V was clipped by 4 bases and J by 1 base, with 11 bases between them. There are 14 residues in the CDR3.

V usage is TRBV7-2 and J usage is TRBJ2-4; TRBD2 might be the D (5 bases). V lost 5 bases to trimming and J lost 1 base, with 21 bases between them. The CDR3 consists of 18 residues. CDR1 and CDR2 from the germline V gene are SGHTA and FQGNSA. CDR3 amino acids: CASSRRASYGEAKNIQYF. The DNA of the CDR3 is TGTGCCAGCAGCCGACGTGCCTCGTATGGGGAGGCCAAAAACATTCAGTACTTC.

This clonotype was observed a handful of times. V usage is TRBV18 and J usage is TRBJ1-2, with D possibly TRBD1 on 6 matching bases. Germline values: CDR1 KGHSH, CDR2 LQKENI. This CDR3 has 16 amino acids. Trimming removed 2 bases from V and 8 bases from J, with 21 bases in between. The DNA of the CDR3 is TGTGCCAGCTCACCAGCAGGGGACCCTTACGGTTTGGGCTACACCTTC. This translates into CASSPAGDPYGLGYTF.

This clonotype has a handful of counts. The chain recombines TRBV7-9 with TRBJ1-2, with 9 bases identical to TRBD1. The germline gives CDR1 SEHNR, CDR2 FQNEAQ (reference sequence). The V and J ends lost 5 bases and 2 bases, in that order; junction bases with no gene match: 6. The CDR3 runs to 15 residues. In DNA, the CDR3 is TGTGCCAGCAGCCTGGGACAGGGCCCCAACTATGGCTACACCTTC. It specifies CASSLGQGPNYGYTF. Filled out from reference TRBV7-9 and TRBJ1-2, the complete variable domain reads DTGVSQNPRHKITKRGQNVTFRCDPISEHNRLYWYRQTLGQGPEFLTYFQNEAQLEKSRLLSDRFSAERPKGSFSTLEIQRTEQGDSAMYLCASSLGQGPNYGYTFGSGTRLTVV.

This clonotype was observed at least ten times. The V and J genes are TRBV29-1 and TRBJ2-1, with D perhaps TRBD2 (6 bases). V was trimmed by 8 bases and J by 6 bases, leaving 20 bases between them. CDR1 SQVTM and CDR2 ANQGSEA come from the germline V gene. There are 14 residues in the CDR3. The CDR3 protein is CSFGAAGTGNEQFF. The DNA for the CDR3 is TGCAGCTTCGGGGCGGCGGGGACGGGCAATGAGCAGTTCTTC.

The chain joins TRBV5-5 to TRBJ1-5; D is ambiguous. This CDR3 spans 13 amino acids. Germline V gives CDR1 SGHKS, CDR2 YYEKEE (reference sequence). V shed 7 bases and J shed 2 bases, with 10 bases lying between them. CDR3 sequence: CASSHFGNQPQHF. The DNA for the CDR3 is TGTGCCAGCTCCCACTTTGGCAATCAGCCCCAGCATTTT.

To note about this clonotype: A junction end diverges from the germline sequence, so it may reflect a read error. This chain links TRBV29-1 with TRBJ1-2, with D hard to call. In germline, CDR1 is SQVTM, CDR2 ANQGSEA. The CDR3 sequence is 10 residues long. CDR3 region: CSVQKVASIF. CDR3 sequence (DNA): TGCAGCGTTCAGAAGGTAGCTTCCATCTTC.

This clonotype was observed at least ten times. The rearrangement joins TRBV7-9 to TRBJ2-7; D could derive from TRBD1 or TRBD2 (5 bases each). Looked up from germline, CDR1 is SEHNR and CDR2 is FQNEAQ (reference sequence). V was cut by 1 base and J by 6 bases, with 16 bases left in between. The CDR3 covers 15 residues. CDR3 residues: CASSLVRGPLGEQYV. CDR3 nucleotide sequence: TGTGCCAGCAGCTTAGTTAGGGGCCCACTAGGCGAGCAGTACGTC.

This clonotype was detected a few times. This chain links TRBV5-6 with TRBJ2-5, with a weak D call TRBD2 (6 bases). V dropped 1 base and J dropped 2 bases, with 12 bases sitting between them. Germline-derived CDR1 and CDR2 are SGHDT and YYEEEE. The CDR3 length is 15 residues. The CDR3 spells CASSLRAGTQETQYF. CDR3 coding DNA: TGTGCCAGCAGCTTGAGGGCTGGGACTCAAGAGACCCAGTACTTC.

This clonotype came up a few times. This sequence joins TRBV19 and TRBJ1-1; 7 bases map to TRBD1. This CDR3 is 15 amino acids long. The trim removed 5 bases at V and 3 bases at J, leaving 9 bases unmatched. The germline CDR1 and CDR2 sequences are LNHDA and SQIVND (reference sequence). The DNA of the CDR3 is TGTGCCAGTAGTGGAGAGACAGGGAGGGACACTGAAGCTTTCTTT. Translating it yields CASSGETGRDTEAFF.

The rearrangement uses TRBV6-5 and TRBJ2-3, with 9 bases identical to TRBD2. V lost 0 bases and J lost 3; bases outside the gene matches: 4. The germline gives CDR1 MNHEY, CDR2 SVGAGI. This CDR3 has 16 residues. The CDR3 nucleotides are TGTGCCAGCAGTTACTCGGCGGGGGGGCTGACAGATACGCAGTATTTT. It is translated as CASSYSAGGLTDTQYF.

This clonotype came up many times. This chain links TRBV7-9 with TRBJ1-1, with 8 positions matching TRBD1. CDR1 is SEHNR, CDR2 FQNEAQ, per germline (reference sequence). Trimming took 1 base from V and 6 from J; bases not matched to a gene: 7. The CDR3 contains 15 residues. The CDR3 sequence: CASSLGVGQASEAFF. The CDR3 nucleotides are TGTGCCAGCAGCTTAGGGGTGGGACAGGCCTCTGAAGCTTTCTTT.

This clonotype occurred a few times. This chain connects TRBV5-1 to TRBJ2-3, with D perhaps given as TRBD1 or TRBD2 (5 bases each). This CDR3 is built from 16 residues. CDR1 is SGHRS and CDR2 is YFSETQ in the germline V gene. With 5 bases removed from V and 0 bases from J, the gap between germline ends came to 16 bases. The DNA for the CDR3 is TGCGCCAGCAGATTAGGGGCCCTAGCTAGCACAGATACGCAGTATTTT. Its protein is CASRLGALASTDTQYF.

CDR3 nucleotide sequence: TGTGCCAGCGCGGGACAGTATAATTCACCCCTCCACTTT. Encoded protein: CASAGQYNSPLHF. V gene TRBV6-2 or TRBV6-3 combines with J gene TRBJ1-6, with 7 bases aligning to TRBD1. With 8 bases clipped from V and 4 bases from J, the junction kept 2 bases outside the gene matches. CDR1 is MNHEY and CDR2 is SVGEGT in the germline V gene. The CDR3 is 13 residues long.